This is a list of T cell receptor beta chains from one sample in a study of T-cell reconstitution after alpha-beta-depleted transplantation in children. TCRdb reprocessed the PCR reads via MiXCR and lists one record per CDR3 protein. The profile covers some 340,000 distinct CDR3 sequences, with around a tenth appearing a single time and 2.4% taken by the ten largest. The starting material was PBMCs from the stem cell graft donor, obtained from the stem cell graft. The receptors originated from a human donor who donated a stem cell graft to a child with acute lymphoblastic leukemia. The CDR3 runs from the conserved cysteine through the conserved F or W. A D gene is named only where the DNA matches it firmly. Not every row has a clone size; where given, it reads once, few, many or a size class.

CDR3 protein: CASSRGSGRAYNEQFF
CDR3 DNA: TGTGCCAGCAGCCGGGGTAGCGGGAGGGCCTACAATGAGCAGTTCTTC
clone size: few
V gene: TRBV4-2
D gene: TRBD2
J gene: TRBJ2-1

CDR3 protein: CAIGGYSNQPQHF
CDR3 DNA: TGTGCCATCGGGGGTTATAGCAATCAGCCCCAGCATTTT
clone size: .
V gene: TRBV10-3
D gene: .
J gene: TRBJ1-5

CDR3 protein: CASSLTVSSSYEQYF
CDR3 DNA: TGTGCCAGCAGCTTGACAGTCTCGAGCTCCTACGAGCAGTACTTC
clone size: many
V gene: TRBV7-2
D gene: .
J gene: TRBJ2-7

CDR3 protein: CSARGTLRSYEQYF
CDR3 DNA: TGCAGTGCTAGGGGGACTTTGCGGAGTTACGAGCAGTACTTC
clone size: .
V gene: TRBV20-1
D gene: .
J gene: TRBJ2-7

CDR3 protein: CASRLGSSYEQYF
CDR3 DNA: TGTGCCAGCAGGCTAGGGAGCTCCTACGAGCAGTACTTC
clone size: many
V gene: TRBV6-2/TRBV6-3
D gene: .
J gene: TRBJ2-7

CDR3 protein: CASCRRRSTEAFF
CDR3 DNA: TGTGCCAGTTGTCGCCGGAGAAGCACTGAAGCTTTCTTT
clone size: .
V gene: TRBV19
D gene: .
J gene: TRBJ1-1

CDR3 protein: CASSQVAGRAEKLFF
CDR3 DNA: TGCGCCAGCAGCCAGGTGGCAGGGCGGGCCGAAAAACTGTTTTTT
clone size: .
V gene: TRBV4-1
D gene: .
J gene: TRBJ1-4

CDR3 protein: CASSQYTGLAVNEQFF
CDR3 DNA: TGCGCCAGCAGCCAATATACGGGACTAGCGGTCAATGAGCAGTTCTTC
clone size: .
V gene: TRBV4-1
D gene: TRBD2
J gene: TRBJ2-1

CDR3 protein: CAIRAGAREETQYF
CDR3 DNA: TGTGCCATCAGGGCAGGGGCCCGTGAAGAGACCCAGTACTTC
clone size: .
V gene: TRBV10-3
D gene: .
J gene: TRBJ2-5

CDR3 protein: CATSREMGASGVNEQFF
CDR3 DNA: TGTGCCACCAGCAGGGAGATGGGGGCTAGCGGTGTTAATGAGCAGTTCTTC
clone size: .
V gene: TRBV15
D gene: .
J gene: TRBJ2-1

CDR3 protein: CASSGTGPGELFF
CDR3 DNA: TGCGCCAGCAGCGGGACGGGGCCCGGGGAGCTGTTTTTT
clone size: many
V gene: TRBV5-1
D gene: .
J gene: TRBJ2-2

CDR3 protein: CATTHSGTGRNSPLHF
CDR3 DNA: TGTGCCACCACCCACTCAGGGACGGGCCGCAATTCACCCCTCCACTTT
clone size: .
V gene: TRBV3-1
D gene: .
J gene: TRBJ1-6

CDR3 protein: CASSPQSSGNEQFF
CDR3 DNA: TGTGCCAGCAGCCCGCAGAGTAGCGGGAATGAGCAGTTCTTC
clone size: .
V gene: TRBV7-3
D gene: TRBD2
J gene: TRBJ2-1

CDR3 protein: CASSWGTPGGETQYF
CDR3 DNA: TGTGCCAGCAGCTGGGGGACACCCGGGGGAGAGACCCAGTACTTC
clone size: few
V gene: TRBV5-6
D gene: .
J gene: TRBJ2-5

CDR3 protein: CASSPRQPRPHEQYF
CDR3 DNA: TGTGCCAGCTCACCAAGGCAGCCAAGGCCCCACGAGCAGTACTTC
clone size: many
V gene: TRBV18
D gene: .
J gene: TRBJ2-7

CDR3 protein: CASSKMTGQETQYF
CDR3 DNA: TGTGCCAGCAGCAAAATGACAGGTCAAGAGACCCAGTACTTC
clone size: .
V gene: TRBV7-2
D gene: .
J gene: TRBJ2-5

CDR3 protein: CASSLWAGTGDGYTF
CDR3 DNA: TGTGCCAGCAGTTTATGGGCCGGGACAGGGGATGGCTACACCTTC
clone size: few
V gene: TRBV27
D gene: TRBD1
J gene: TRBJ1-2

CDR3 protein: CASGVRISYEQYF
CDR3 DNA: TGTGCCAGCGGAGTGAGGATCTCCTACGAGCAGTACTTC
clone size: many
V gene: TRBV28
D gene: .
J gene: TRBJ2-7